The clone carrying this T cell receptor (beta chain) has only a few counts. What it recognizes is unknown. CD4 T cells were positively selected, then CD8 T cells from the CD4-negative fraction. The sample is drawn from a study of naive and memory T cell subsets. The beta constant-region primer was an equimolar mix of two oligonucleotides covering TRBC1 and TRBC2. Four rounds of PCR amplified the ligated cDNA using nested alpha and beta constant-region primers plus SP2. TCRdb reprocessed the UMI-ligation and nested PCR reads with MiXCR, giving one entry per CDR3 protein. The sample carries 140,000 to 150,000 distinct CDR3 sequences, over 20% recorded once. Study observations and caveats: Naive and memory repertoire findings lacked a ground truth for validation. From naive to CM, EM and EMRA, diversity decreased and Gini increased. A few larger clonotypes appeared in naive repertoires, especially CD8, possibly memory cells re-expressing CD45RA.

Trimming removed 6 bases from V and 13 bases from J, with 16 bases in between. This CDR3 spans 13 amino acids. Germline V lookup: CDR1 MDHEN, CDR2 SYDVKM. Sequenced sample: naive CD4+ T cells from blood. The chain links TRBV28 to TRBJ1-6; a weak D match, TRBD1 (6 bases). This TCR derives from a human donor in good health. The DNA for the CDR3 is TGTGCCAGCAGCTACGGACAGTCCAGGCCCCTCCACTTT. Its translation is CASSYGQSRPLHF.